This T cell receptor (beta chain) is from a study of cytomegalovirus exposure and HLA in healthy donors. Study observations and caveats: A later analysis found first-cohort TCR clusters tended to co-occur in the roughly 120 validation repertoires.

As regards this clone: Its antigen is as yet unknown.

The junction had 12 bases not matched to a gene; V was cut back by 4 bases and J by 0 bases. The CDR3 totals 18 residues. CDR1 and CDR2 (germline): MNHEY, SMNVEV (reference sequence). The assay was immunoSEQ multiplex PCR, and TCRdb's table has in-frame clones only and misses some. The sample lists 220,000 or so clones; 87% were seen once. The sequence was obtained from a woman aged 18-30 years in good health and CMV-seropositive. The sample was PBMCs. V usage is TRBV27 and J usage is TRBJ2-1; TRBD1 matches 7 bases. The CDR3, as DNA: TGTGCCAGCAGTTCTCTAGGTCGGACAGGAAGCTCCTACAATGAGCAGTTCTTC. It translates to CASSSLGRTGSSYNEQFF.